These 22 T cell receptor beta chains share one sample of origin, sequenced in a study of CD8+ T cells in alopecia areata. RNA extraction and reverse transcription yielded cDNA as sequencing template. TCRdb's copy holds only in-frame clones and misses some; the assay was immunoSEQ multiplex PCR. The table includes about 140,000 clones, around 51% detected once. Sequenced here: CD4+ T cells sorted from blood, sampled at week 0. These receptors were taken from a human donor with alopecia areata.

The chain couples TRBV27 to TRBJ1-2; D is possibly TRBD1 (5 bases). The CDR3 contains 13 residues. Germline CDR1 is MNHEY and CDR2 is SMNVEV (reference sequence). V lost 6 bases, J lost 2 bases, and 10 bases lay in between. CDR3 in DNA: TGTGCCAGCAGGAACTCAGGGAACTATGGCTACACCTTC. Translation gives CASRNSGNYGYTF.

The V gene is TRBV4-2, the J gene TRBJ2-5; D perhaps matches TRBD2 (6 bases). CDR1 is LGHNA, CDR2 YNFKEQ, per germline. V was pared by 0 bases and J by 4 bases, with 9 bases between. The length of the CDR3 is 14 residues. In DNA form, the CDR3 reads TGTGCCAGCAGCCAAGAAGTGCGGGGAGAGACCCAGTACTTC. Its protein product is CASSQEVRGETQYF.

V gene TRBV7-9 combines with J gene TRBJ2-3, with D uncertain. V shed 8 bases and J shed 3 bases, with 15 bases lying between them. The CDR3 spans 14 residues. CDR1 SEHNR and CDR2 FQNEAQ come from the germline V gene (reference sequence). This CDR3 reads CASALTMETDTQYF. The CDR3 nucleotides read TGTGCCAGCGCATTAACGATGGAGACAGATACGCAGTATTTT.

The chain employs TRBV19 and TRBJ1-5; D not certain. V lost 4 bases and J lost 3, with 10 bases in between. Germline CDR1 is LNHDA and CDR2 is SQIVND (reference sequence). The CDR3 consists of 14 residues. CDR3 region: CASSKQTANQPQHF. DNA of the CDR3: TGTGCCAGTAGTAAACAAACGGCCAATCAGCCCCAGCATTTT.

The chain links TRBV30 to TRBJ2-7; the match to TRBD2 covers 8 bases. The germline V gene has CDR1 GTSNPN and CDR2 SVGIG (reference sequence). CDR3 length equals 16 residues. V was pared by 0 bases and J by 1 base, with 8 bases of the junction left unmatched. This CDR3 is CAWSVLRLAPSYEQYF. For the CDR3, the DNA is TGTGCCTGGAGTGTACTCAGACTAGCGCCTTCCTACGAGCAGTACTTC.

The V and J genes are TRBV5-1 and TRBJ2-6, with D tentatively TRBD1 (5 bases). V was shortened by 0 bases and J by 0 bases, with 7 bases between the two germline ends. The germline gives CDR1 SGHRS, CDR2 YFSETQ. This CDR3 spans 16 amino acids. The CDR3 reads CASSLEGVSGANVLTF. The CDR3 nucleotides are TGCGCCAGCAGCTTGGAAGGGGTCTCTGGGGCCAACGTCCTGACTTTC.

This clone was counted between two and nine times. This sequence joins TRBV7-2 and TRBJ2-3, with 10 bases fitting TRBD2. The CDR3 extends over 15 amino acids. J lost 6 bases, V lost 5 bases, and 8 bases had no gene match. Looked up from germline, CDR1 is SGHTA and CDR2 is FQGNSA. Here the CDR3 DNA reads TGTGCCAGCAGCCGGAATCTAGCGGGAGCCGATACGCAGTATTTT. Translating it yields CASSRNLAGADTQYF.

In regard to this clone: Within the sample, other DNA sequences also encode this same CDR3. The chain employs TRBV7-9 and TRBJ2-2; D unclear. Looked up from germline, CDR1 is SEHNR and CDR2 is FQNEAQ (reference sequence). The CDR3 has 12 residues. Trimming took off 2 bases at V and 6 bases at J, with 4 bases between the two ends. This CDR3 is CASSLSAGELFF. CDR3 nucleotides: TGTGCCAGCAGCTTATCGGCCGGGGAGCTGTTTTTT.

The DNA of the CDR3 is TGTGCCAGCAGCCAAGCGGGGGTTGGAGCTTTCTTT. It specifies CASSQAGVGAFF. The V gene is TRBV14, the J gene TRBJ1-1, with TRBD1 as a possible D gene (5 bases). Germline V gives CDR1 SGHDN, CDR2 FVKESK. Trimming left V 1 base short and J 10 bases short, with 10 bases between. This CDR3 region has 12 residues.

The chain has TRBV6-5 and TRBJ1-5; 7 bases line up with TRBD1. CDR1 and CDR2 from the germline V gene are MNHEY and SVGAGI. Trimming took 6 bases from V and 5 from J; bases not matched to a gene: 10. This CDR3 region has 15 residues. This CDR3 reads CASSLGQSTDQPQHF. The CDR3 nucleotides are TGTGCCAGCAGCCTGGGACAGAGCACTGATCAGCCCCAGCATTTT.

The gene calls are TRBV7-2 and TRBJ2-1; D is unresolved. The germline V and J ends were trimmed by 7 bases and 0 bases, with 13 bases remaining between them. The length of the CDR3 is 15 residues. The germline V gene has CDR1 SGHTA and CDR2 FQGNSA. CDR3 DNA: TGTGCCAGCACAAACTACCTACGCTCCTACAATGAGCAGTTCTTC. The encoded protein is CASTNYLRSYNEQFF.

The sample holds a few counts of this clone. The V and J genes are TRBV19 and TRBJ1-5, with D maybe TRBD1 (6 bases). Germline V gene lookup returns CDR1 LNHDA and CDR2 SQIVND (reference sequence). There are 12 residues in the CDR3. The germline V and J ends were trimmed by 10 bases and 4 bases, with 11 bases remaining between them. As DNA, the CDR3 is TGTGCCACCGCGGACAGAAATCAGCCCCAGCATTTT. This sequence encodes CATADRNQPQHF.

A few counts support this clone. This CDR3 is CASSLAMGEGEKLFF. The CDR3 nucleotides are TGCGCCAGCAGCTTGGCTATGGGCGAAGGCGAAAAACTGTTTTTT. The chain links TRBV5-1 to TRBJ1-4, with D hard to call. Trimming shortened V by 0 bases and J by 8 bases, and 14 bases separated the two germline ends. The CDR3 has 15 amino acids. The V gene's germline CDR1 is SGHRS and CDR2 YFSETQ.

The genes are TRBV30 and TRBJ2-3, with a tentative D call TRBD1 (5 bases). V was trimmed by 0 bases and J by 0 bases, leaving 13 bases between them. CDR3 size: 16 residues. The V gene's germline CDR1 is GTSNPN and CDR2 SVGIG (reference sequence). The CDR3 region has the DNA TGTGCCTGGAGTGTAGGCGACAGCCAAAGCACAGATACGCAGTATTTT. Residues: CAWSVGDSQSTDTQYF.

The V and J genes are TRBV19 and TRBJ2-1, with D perhaps matching TRBD2 (5 bases). This CDR3 has 12 residues. Germline V CDR1 and CDR2: LNHDA, SQIVND (reference sequence). Trimming took off 4 bases at V and 9 bases at J, with 10 bases between the two ends. As DNA, the CDR3 is TGTGCCAGTAGTACGGGGAGAGGTGAGCAGTTCTTC. Translating gives CASSTGRGEQFF.

The chain is built from TRBV25-1 and TRBJ2-1; TRBD1 might be the D (6 bases). There are 14 residues in the CDR3. Per germline, CDR1 MGHDK and CDR2 SYGVNS. V was pared by 3 bases and J by 7 bases, with 13 bases between. CDR3 nucleotide sequence: TGTGCCAGCAGTGATCGTGGCAGGGGTAATGAGCAGTTCTTC. Encoded protein: CASSDRGRGNEQFF.

The V and J genes are TRBV6-1 and TRBJ1-3, with D maybe TRBD1 (6 bases). Germline CDR1 reads MNHNS; CDR2 reads SASEGT. The CDR3 consists of 15 residues. V lost 5 bases and J lost 0, with 11 bases in between. CDR3 in amino acids: CASSRQAFSGNTIYF. CDR3 DNA sequence: TGTGCCAGCAGTCGACAGGCCTTCTCTGGAAACACCATATATTTT.

The table lists this clone with a few counts. V gene TRBV10-3 combines with J gene TRBJ1-1; D unresolved. The CDR3 runs 13 residues. CDR1 and CDR2 from the germline V gene are ENHRY and SYGVKD. V lost 11 bases and J lost 7, with 20 bases in between. CDR3 sequence: CAAGRGGPLEAFF. The CDR3 DNA is TGTGCCGCGGGTAGAGGAGGCCCCCTTGAAGCTTTCTTT.

This clone was observed a handful of times. The chain combines TRBV4-1 with TRBJ1-5; D is uncertain. Trimming removed 1 base at V and 0 bases at J, with 4 bases between. CDR1 and CDR2 from the germline V gene are MGHRA and YSYEKL. The CDR3 contains 14 residues. In DNA, the CDR3 is TGCGCCAGCAGCCAAGGGGATAGCAATCAGCCCCAGCATTTT. Amino acid sequence: CASSQGDSNQPQHF.

Only a few counts were recorded for this clone. The chain recombines TRBV28 with TRBJ1-5; the D is unclear. Germline CDR1 and CDR2: MDHEN and SYDVKM. CDR3 length: 11 residues. Trimming shortened V by 7 bases and J by 10 bases, and 11 bases separated the two germline ends. The CDR3 here is CASIQSGPQHF. The CDR3 DNA is TGTGCCAGCATTCAGTCTGGCCCCCAGCATTTT.

The chain employs TRBV30 and TRBJ1-1; D unclear. Between the trimmed V and J ends, which lost 3 bases and 7 bases, there was a span of 15 bases. Germline V CDR1 and CDR2: GTSNPN, SVGIG (reference sequence). The CDR3 loop spans 13 amino acids. This CDR3 reads CAWSLQADGEAFF. The CDR3, as DNA: TGTGCCTGGAGCCTCCAAGCGGACGGTGAAGCTTTCTTT.

This clone was recorded once. The rearrangement joins TRBV15 to TRBJ2-1; 14 positions agree with TRBD2. Per the germline V gene, CDR1 is LNHNV and CDR2 is YYDKDF (reference sequence). The CDR3 is 16 amino acids. V trimming: 8 bases; J trimming: 7 bases; junction bases outside the gene matches: 10. DNA of the CDR3: TGTGCCACCCGACGAAGACTAGCGGGAGGGGTAAATGAGCAGTTCTTC. Translating gives CATRRRLAGGVNEQFF.